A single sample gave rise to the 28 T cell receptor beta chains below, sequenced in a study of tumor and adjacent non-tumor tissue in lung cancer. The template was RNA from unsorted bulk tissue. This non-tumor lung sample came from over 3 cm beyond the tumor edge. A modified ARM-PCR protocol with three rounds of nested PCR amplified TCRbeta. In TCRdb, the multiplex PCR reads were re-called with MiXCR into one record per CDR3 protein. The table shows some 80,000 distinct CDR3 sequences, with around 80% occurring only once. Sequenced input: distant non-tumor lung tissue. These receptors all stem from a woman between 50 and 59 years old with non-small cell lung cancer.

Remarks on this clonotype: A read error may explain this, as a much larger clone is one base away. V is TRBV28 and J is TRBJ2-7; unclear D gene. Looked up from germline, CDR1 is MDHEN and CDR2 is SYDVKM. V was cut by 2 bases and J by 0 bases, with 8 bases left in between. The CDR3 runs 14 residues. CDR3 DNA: TGTGCCAGCAGTTTACCGGAAGTCTCCTACGAGCAGTACTTC. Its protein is CASSLPEVSYEQYF.

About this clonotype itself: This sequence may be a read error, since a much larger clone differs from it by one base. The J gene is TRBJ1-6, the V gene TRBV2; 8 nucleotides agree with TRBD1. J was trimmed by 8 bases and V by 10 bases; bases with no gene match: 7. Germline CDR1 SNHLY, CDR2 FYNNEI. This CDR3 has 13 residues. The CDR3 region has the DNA TGTGCCAACACCGACAGGGGTGATTCACCCCTCCACTTT. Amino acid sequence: CANTDRGDSPLHF.

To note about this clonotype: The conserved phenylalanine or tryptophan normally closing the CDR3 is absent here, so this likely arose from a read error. In nucleotides, the CDR3 is TGCAGTGCAGGCAGGGGGCCGGAGGATCAGCCCCAGCATTAT. Translating it yields CSAGRGPEDQPQHY. This chain connects TRBV29-1 to TRBJ1-5, with TRBD1 matching 8 bases. The length of the CDR3 is 14 residues. The germline gives CDR1 SQVTM, CDR2 ANQGSEA.

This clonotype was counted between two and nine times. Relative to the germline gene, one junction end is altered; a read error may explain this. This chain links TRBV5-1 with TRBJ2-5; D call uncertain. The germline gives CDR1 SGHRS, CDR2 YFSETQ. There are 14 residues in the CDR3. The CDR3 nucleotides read TGCGCCGGCAGCTTGGCCGGTGGCCAAGAGACCCAGTACTTC. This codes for CAGSLAGGQETQYF.

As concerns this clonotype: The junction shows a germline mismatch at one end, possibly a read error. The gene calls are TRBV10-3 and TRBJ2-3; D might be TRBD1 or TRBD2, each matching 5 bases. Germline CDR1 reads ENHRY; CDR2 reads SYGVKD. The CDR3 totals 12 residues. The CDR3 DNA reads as TGTGTCATCCAGGGAGCCACAGATACGCAGTACTTT. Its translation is CVIQGATDTQYF.

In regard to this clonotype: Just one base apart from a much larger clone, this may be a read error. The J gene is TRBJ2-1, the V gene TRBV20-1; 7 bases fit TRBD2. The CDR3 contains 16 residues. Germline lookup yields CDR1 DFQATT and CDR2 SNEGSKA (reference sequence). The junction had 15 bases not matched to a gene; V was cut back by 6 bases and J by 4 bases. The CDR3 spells CSAIPLWCGSYNEQFF. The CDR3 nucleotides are TGCAGTGCGATCCCCCTATGGTGCGGGAGTTACAATGAGCAGTTCTTC.

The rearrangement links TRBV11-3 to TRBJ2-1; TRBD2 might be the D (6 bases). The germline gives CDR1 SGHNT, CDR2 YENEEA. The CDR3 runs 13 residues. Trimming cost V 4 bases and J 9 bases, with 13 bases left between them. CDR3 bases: TGTGCCAGCAGCTGGACCCGGGAGCCTGAGCAGTTCTTC. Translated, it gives CASSWTREPEQFF. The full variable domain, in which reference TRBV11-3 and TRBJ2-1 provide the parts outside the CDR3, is EAGVVQSPRYKIIEKKQPVAFWCNPISGHNTLYWYLQNLGQGPELLIRYENEEAVDDSQLPKDRFSAERLKGVDSTLKIQPAELGDSAVYLCASSWTREPEQFFGPGTRLTVL.

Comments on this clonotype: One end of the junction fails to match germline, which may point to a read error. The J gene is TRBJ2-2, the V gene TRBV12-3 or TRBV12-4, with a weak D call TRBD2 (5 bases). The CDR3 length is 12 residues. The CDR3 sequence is CASSLNTGELLF. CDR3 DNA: TGTGCCAGCAGCCTCAACACCGGGGAGCTGTTATTC.

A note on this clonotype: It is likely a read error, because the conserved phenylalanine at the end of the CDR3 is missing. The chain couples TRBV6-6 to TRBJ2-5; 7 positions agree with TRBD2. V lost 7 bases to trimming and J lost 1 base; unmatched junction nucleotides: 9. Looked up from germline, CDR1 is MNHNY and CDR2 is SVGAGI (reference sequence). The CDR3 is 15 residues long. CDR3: CASTGTIVGQETQYV. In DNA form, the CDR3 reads TGTGCCAGCACCGGGACTATCGTAGGCCAAGAGACCCAGTACGTC.

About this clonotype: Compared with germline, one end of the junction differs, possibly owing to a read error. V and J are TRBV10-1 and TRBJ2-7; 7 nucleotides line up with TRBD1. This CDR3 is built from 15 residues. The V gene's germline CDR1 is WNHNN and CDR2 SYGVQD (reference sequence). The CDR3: CASSDNPDRTNEQHF. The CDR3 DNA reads TGCGCCAGCAGCGATAACCCGGACAGGACCAACGAGCAGCACTTC.

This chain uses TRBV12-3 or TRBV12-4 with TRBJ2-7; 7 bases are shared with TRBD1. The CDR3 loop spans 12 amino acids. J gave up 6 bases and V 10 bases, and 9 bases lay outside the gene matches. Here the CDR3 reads CANSTGASEQYF. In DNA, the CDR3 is TGTGCCAACAGCACAGGGGCCAGCGAGCAGTACTTC.

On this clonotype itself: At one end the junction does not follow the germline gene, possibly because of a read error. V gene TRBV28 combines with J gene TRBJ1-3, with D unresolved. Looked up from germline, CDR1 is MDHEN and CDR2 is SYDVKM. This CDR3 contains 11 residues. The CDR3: CASIWGNTIHF. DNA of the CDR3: TGTGCTAGCATCTGGGGAAACACCATACATTTT.

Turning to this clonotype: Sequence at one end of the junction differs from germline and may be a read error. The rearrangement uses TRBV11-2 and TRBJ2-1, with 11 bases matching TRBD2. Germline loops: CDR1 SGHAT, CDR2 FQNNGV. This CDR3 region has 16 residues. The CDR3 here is CASSFGLSGRGDEQFF. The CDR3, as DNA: TGTGCTAGCAGCTTTGGTCTTAGCGGGAGGGGGGATGAGCAGTTCTTC.

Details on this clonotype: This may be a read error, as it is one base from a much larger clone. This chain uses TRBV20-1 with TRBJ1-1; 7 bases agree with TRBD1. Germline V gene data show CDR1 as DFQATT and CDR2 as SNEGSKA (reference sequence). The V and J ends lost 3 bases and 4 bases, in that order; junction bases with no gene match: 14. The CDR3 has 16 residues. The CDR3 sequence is CSASRIQGTMGTEAFF. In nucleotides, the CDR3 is TGCAGTGCTAGCAGGATACAGGGGACCATGGGCACTGAAGCTTTCTTT.

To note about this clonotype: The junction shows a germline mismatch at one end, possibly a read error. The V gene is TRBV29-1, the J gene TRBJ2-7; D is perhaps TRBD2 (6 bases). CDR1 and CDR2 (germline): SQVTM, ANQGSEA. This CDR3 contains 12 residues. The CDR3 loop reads CSVMESGDEQCF. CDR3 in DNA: TGCAGCGTTATGGAGTCGGGGGACGAGCAGTGCTTC.

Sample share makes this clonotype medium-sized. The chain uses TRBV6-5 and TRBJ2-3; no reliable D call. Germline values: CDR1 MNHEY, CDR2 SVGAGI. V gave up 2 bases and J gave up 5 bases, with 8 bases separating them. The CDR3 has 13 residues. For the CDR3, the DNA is TGTGCCAGCAGTTACACGTGGGAAGATACGCAGTATTTT. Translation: CASSYTWEDTQYF.

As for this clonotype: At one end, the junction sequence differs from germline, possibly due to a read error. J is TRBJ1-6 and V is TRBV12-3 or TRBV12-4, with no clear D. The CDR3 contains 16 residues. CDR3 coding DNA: TGTGCCGGCAGTTTAGTTGGTGGGCGGCTAAATTCACCCCTCCAGTTC. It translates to CAGSLVGGRLNSPLQF.

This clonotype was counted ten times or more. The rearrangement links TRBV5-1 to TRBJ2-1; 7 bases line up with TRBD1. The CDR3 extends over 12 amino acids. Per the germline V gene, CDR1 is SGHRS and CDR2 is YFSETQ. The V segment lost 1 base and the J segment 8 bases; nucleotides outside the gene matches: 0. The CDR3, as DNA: TGCGCCAGCAGCTTGAGGGGGCATGAGCAGTTCTTC. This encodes CASSLRGHEQFF.

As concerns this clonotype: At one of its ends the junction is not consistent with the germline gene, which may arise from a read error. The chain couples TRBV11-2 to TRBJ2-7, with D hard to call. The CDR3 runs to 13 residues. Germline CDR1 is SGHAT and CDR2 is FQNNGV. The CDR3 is CASSTSSSYDQYF. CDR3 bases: TGTGCCAGCAGCACATCCAGCTCCTACGACCAGTACTTC.

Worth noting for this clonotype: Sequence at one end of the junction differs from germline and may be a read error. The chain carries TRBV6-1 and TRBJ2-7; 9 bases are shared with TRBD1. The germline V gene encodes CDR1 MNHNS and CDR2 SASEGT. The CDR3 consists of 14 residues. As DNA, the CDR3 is TGTGCCGGCAGTGAGGGACAGGGTGACTACGAGCAGTATTTC. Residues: CAGSEGQGDYEQYF.

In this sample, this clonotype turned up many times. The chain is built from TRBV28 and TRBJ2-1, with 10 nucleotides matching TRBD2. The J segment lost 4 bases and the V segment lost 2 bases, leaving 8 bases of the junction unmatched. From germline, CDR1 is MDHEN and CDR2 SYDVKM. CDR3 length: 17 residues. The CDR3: CASSLRGGTSVYNEQFF. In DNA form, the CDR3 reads TGTGCCAGCAGTTTACGGGGTGGGACTAGCGTTTACAATGAGCAGTTCTTC.

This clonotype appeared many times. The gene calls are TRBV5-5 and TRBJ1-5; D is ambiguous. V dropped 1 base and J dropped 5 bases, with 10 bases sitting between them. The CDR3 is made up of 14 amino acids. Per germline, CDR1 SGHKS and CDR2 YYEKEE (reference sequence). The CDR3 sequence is CASSLWGGDQPQHF. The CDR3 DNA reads TGTGCCAGCAGCTTGTGGGGAGGTGATCAGCCCCAGCATTTT.

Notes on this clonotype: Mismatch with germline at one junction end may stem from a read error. The CDR3 nucleotides are TGTGTCAGCAGCTTTTTTGCCGAGCTGTACTTC. Translation: CVSSFFAELYF. The chain couples TRBV11-1 to TRBJ2-7; D gene unclear. The CDR3 length is 11 residues. The germline gives CDR1 SGHAT, CDR2 FQDESV (reference sequence).

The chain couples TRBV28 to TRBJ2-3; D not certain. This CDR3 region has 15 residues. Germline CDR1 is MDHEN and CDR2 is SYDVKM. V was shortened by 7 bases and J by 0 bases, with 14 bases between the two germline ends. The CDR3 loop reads CASTPRGTSTDTQYF. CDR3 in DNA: TGTGCCAGCACTCCTAGAGGAACTAGCACAGATACGCAGTATTTT. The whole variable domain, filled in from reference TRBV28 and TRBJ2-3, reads DVKVTQSSRYLVKRTGEKVFLECVQDMDHENMFWYRQDPGLGLRLIYFSYDVKMKEKGDIPEGYSVSREKKERFSLILESASTNQTSMYLCASTPRGTSTDTQYFGPGTRLTVL.

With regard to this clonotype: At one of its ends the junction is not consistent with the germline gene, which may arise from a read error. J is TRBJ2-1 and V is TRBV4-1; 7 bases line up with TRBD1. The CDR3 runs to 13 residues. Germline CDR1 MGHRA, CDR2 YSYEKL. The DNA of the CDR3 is TGTGCCAGCAGCCAAAAGGGGGACAGTGAGCACTTCTTC. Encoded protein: CASSQKGDSEHFF.

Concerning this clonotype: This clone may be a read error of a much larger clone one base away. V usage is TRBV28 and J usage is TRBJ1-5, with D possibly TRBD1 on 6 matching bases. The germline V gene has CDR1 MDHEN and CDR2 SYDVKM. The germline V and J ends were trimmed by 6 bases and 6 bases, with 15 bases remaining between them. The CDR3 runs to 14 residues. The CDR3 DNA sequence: TGTGCCAGCAGGCCTACAGGGCCCGGTCAGCCCCAGCATTTT. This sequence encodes CASRPTGPGQPQHF.

CDR3 region: CASSDQNRAGGYNEQFF. CDR3 sequence (DNA): TGTGCCAGCAGTGACCAAAATCGAGCAGGAGGCTACAATGAGCAGTTCTTC. The J gene is TRBJ2-1, the V gene TRBV6-4, with TRBD2 as a possible D gene (5 bases). The V gene lost 2 bases and the J gene lost 3 bases, with 17 bases spanning the gap. The CDR3 is 17 residues long. Germline V gene sequence: CDR1 MRHNA, CDR2 SNTAGT.

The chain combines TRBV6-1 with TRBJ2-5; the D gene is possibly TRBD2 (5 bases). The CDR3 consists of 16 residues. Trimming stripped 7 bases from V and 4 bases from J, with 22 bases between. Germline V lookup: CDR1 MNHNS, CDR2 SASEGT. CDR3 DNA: TGTGCCAGCAATCAGAGACATGGGAGCTTAGCAGAGACCCAGTACTTC. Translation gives CASNQRHGSLAETQYF.